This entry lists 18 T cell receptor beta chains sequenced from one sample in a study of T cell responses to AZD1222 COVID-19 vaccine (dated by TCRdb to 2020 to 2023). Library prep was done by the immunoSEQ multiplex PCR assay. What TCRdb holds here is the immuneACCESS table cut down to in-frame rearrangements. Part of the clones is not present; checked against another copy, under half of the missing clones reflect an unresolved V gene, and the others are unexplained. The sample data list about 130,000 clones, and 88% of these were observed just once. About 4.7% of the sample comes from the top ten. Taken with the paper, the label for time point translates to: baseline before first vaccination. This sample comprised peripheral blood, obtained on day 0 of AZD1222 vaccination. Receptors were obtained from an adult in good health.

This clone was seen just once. The CDR3 here is CATSRPTGGMNTEAFF. For the CDR3, the DNA is TGTGCCACCAGCAGACCGACAGGAGGGATGAACACTGAAGCTTTCTTT. The genes are TRBV15 and TRBJ1-1; TRBD1 is a possible D gene (6 bases). V was trimmed by 2 bases and J by 0 bases, leaving 13 bases between them. The V gene's germline CDR1 is LNHNV and CDR2 YYDKDF (reference sequence). The CDR3 is made up of 16 amino acids.

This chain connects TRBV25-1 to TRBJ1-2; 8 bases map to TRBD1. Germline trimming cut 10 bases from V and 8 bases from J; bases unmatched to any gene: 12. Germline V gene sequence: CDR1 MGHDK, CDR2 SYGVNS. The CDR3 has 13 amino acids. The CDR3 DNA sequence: TGTGCCATTCCGGACAGGGCTGGTGGAGGCTACACCTTC. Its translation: CAIPDRAGGGYTF.

CDR3 sequence: CASSLGPEAGNTIYF. CDR3 sequence (DNA): TGTGCCAGCAGCTTGGGGCCCGAGGCCGGAAACACCATATATTTT. This chain uses TRBV11-3 with TRBJ1-3, with D possibly TRBD1 on 5 matching bases. The germline gives CDR1 SGHNT, CDR2 YENEEA. Deletions cut 3 bases from V and 4 bases from J, with 13 bases between. This CDR3 region has 15 residues.

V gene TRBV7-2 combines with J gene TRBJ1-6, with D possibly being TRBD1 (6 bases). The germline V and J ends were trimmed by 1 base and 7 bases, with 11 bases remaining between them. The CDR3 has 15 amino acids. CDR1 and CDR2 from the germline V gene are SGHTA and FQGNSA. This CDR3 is CASSLGRTVNSPLHF. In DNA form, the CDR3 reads TGTGCCAGCAGCTTAGGGCGGACAGTCAATTCACCCCTCCACTTT.

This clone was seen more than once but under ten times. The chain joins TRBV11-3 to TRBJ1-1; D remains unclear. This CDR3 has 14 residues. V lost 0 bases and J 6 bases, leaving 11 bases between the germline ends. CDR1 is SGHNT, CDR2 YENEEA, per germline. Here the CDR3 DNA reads TGTGCCAGCAGCTTAGATCAGTTGTCCTCTGAAGCTTTCTTT. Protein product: CASSLDQLSSEAFF. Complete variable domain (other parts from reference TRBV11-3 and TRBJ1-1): EAGVVQSPRYKIIEKKQPVAFWCNPISGHNTLYWYLQNLGQGPELLIRYENEEAVDDSQLPKDRFSAERLKGVDSTLKIQPAELGDSAVYLCASSLDQLSSEAFFGQGTRLTVV.

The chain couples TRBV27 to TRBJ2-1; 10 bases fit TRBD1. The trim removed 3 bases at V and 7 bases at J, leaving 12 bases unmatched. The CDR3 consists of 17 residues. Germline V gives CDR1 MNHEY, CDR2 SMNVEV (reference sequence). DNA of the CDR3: TGTGCCAGCAGTTTTACAATCCCGGGACAGGGGACGAATGAGCAGTTCTTC. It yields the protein CASSFTIPGQGTNEQFF.

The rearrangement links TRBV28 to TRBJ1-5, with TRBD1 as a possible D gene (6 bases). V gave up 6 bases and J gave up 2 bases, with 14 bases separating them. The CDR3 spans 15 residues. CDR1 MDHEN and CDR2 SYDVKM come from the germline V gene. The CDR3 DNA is TGTGCCAGCAGGGTGGGGGGCCTAGGCAATCAGCCCCAGCATTTT. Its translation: CASRVGGLGNQPQHF.

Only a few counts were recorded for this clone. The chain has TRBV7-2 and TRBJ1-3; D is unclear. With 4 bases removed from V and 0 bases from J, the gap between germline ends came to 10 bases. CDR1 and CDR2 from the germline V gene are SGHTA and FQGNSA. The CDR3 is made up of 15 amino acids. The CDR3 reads CASSSYISSGNTIYF. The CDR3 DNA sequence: TGTGCCAGCAGCTCTTACATATCCTCTGGAAACACCATATATTTT.

CDR3 coding DNA: TGCGCCAGCACCCCAGACAGGGTTCGTTCACCCCTCCACTTT. Protein sequence: CASTPDRVRSPLHF. The V and J genes are TRBV10-2 and TRBJ1-6; TRBD1 matches at 7 bases. V dropped 7 bases and J dropped 9; count of bases not matched to a gene: 9. CDR3 size: 14 residues. Germline V gene data show CDR1 as WSHSY and CDR2 as SAAADI.

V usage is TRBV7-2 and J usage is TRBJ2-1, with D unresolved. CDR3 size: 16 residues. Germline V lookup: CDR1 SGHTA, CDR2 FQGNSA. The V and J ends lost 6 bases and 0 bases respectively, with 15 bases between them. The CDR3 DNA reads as TGTGCCAGCAGGCGAACTTCGATGAGCTCCTACAATGAGCAGTTCTTC. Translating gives CASRRTSMSSYNEQFF.

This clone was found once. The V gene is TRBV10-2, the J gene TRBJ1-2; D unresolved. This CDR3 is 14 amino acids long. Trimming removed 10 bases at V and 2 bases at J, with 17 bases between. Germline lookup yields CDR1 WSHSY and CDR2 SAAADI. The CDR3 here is CATMGLTVNYGYTF. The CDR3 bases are TGCGCCACCATGGGATTAACGGTAAACTATGGCTACACCTTC.

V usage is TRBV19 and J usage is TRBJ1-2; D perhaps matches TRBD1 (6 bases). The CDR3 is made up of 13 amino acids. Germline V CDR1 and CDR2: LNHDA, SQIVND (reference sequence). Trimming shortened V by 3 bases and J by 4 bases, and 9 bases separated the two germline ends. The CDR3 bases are TGTGCCAGTAGTATTGGACAGCCCTATGGCTACACCTTC. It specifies CASSIGQPYGYTF.

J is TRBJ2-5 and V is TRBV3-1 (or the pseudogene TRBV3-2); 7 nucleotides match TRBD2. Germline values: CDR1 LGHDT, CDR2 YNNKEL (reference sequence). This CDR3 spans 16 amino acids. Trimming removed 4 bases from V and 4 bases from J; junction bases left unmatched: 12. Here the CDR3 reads CASSPPLGGKAETQYF. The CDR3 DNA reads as TGTGCCAGCAGCCCCCCCTTGGGAGGGAAGGCAGAGACCCAGTACTTC.

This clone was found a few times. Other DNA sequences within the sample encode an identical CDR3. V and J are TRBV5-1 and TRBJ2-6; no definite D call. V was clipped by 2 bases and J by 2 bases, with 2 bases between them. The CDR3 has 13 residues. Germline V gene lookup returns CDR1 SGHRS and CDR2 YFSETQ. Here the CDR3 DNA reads TGCGCCAGCAGCTTAGCTGGGGCCAACGTCCTGACTTTC. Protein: CASSLAGANVLTF.

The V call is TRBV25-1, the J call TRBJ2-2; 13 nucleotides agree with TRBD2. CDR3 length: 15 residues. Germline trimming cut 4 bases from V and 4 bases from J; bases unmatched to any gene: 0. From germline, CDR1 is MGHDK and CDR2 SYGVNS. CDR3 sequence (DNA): TGTGCCAGCAGTGGACTAGCGGGAGGCACCGGGGAGCTGTTTTTT. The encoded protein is CASSGLAGGTGELFF.

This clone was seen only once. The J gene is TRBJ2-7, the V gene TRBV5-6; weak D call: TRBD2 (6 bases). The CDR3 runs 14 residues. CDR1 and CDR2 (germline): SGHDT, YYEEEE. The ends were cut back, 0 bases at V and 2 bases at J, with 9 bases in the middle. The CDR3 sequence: CASSLGAGPYEQYF. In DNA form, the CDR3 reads TGTGCCAGCAGCTTGGGGGCGGGGCCCTACGAGCAGTACTTC.

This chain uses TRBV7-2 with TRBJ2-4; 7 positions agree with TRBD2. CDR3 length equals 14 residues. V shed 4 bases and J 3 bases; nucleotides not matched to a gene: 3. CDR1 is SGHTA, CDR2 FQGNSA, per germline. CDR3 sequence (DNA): TGTGCCAGCAGCTCGGGGGGAAGCAAAAACATTCAGTACTTC. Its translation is CASSSGGSKNIQYF.

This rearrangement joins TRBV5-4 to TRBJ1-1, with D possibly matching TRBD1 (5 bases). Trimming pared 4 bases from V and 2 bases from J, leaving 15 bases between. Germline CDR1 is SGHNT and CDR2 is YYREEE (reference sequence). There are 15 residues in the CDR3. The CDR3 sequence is CASSPQGDRNTEAFF. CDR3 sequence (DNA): TGTGCCAGCAGCCCTCAAGGGGACCGCAACACTGAAGCTTTCTTT.